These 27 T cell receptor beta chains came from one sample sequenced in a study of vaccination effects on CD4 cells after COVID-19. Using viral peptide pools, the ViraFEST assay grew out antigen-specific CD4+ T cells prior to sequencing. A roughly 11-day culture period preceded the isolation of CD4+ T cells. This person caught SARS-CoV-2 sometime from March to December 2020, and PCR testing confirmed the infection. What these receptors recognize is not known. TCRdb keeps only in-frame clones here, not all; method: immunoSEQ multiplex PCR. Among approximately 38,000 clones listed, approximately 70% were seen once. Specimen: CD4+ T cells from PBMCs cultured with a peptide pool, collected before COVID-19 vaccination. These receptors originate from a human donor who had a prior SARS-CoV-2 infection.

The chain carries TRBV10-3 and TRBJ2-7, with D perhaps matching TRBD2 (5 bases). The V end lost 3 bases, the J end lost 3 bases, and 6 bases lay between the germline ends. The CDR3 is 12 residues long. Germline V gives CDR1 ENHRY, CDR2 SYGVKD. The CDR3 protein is CAISDGVYEQYF. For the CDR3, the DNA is TGTGCCATCAGTGACGGGGTCTACGAGCAGTACTTC.

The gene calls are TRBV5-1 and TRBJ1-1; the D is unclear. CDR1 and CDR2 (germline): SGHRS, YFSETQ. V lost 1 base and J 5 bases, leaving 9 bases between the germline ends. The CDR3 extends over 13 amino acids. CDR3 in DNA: TGCGCCAGCAGCTTGACTGGAGCGACTGAAGCTTTCTTT. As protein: CASSLTGATEAFF.

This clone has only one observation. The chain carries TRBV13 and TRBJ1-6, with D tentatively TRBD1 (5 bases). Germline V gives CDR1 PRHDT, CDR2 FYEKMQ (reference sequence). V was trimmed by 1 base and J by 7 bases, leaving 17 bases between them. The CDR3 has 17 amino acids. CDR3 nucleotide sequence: TGTGCCAGCAGCTTAGCCTTCCGTGGGGGTGGGAATTCACCCCTCCACTTT. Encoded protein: CASSLAFRGGGNSPLHF. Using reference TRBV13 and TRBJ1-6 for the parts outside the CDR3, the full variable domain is AAGVIQSPRHLIKEKRETATLKCYPIPRHDTVYWYQQGPGQDPQFLISFYEKMQSDKGSIPDRFSAQQFSDYHSELNMSSLELGDSALYFCASSLAFRGGGNSPLHFGNGTRLTVT.

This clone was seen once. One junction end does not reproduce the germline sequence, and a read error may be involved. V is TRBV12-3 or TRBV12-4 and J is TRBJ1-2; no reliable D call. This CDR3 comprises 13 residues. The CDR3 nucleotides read TGTGCCAGTAGTTTTGAGGGAAACTATGGCTACACCTTC. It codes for CASSFEGNYGYTF.

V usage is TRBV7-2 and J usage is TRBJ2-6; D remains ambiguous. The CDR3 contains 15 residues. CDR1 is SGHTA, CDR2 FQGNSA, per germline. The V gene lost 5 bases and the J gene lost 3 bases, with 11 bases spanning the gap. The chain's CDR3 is CASSPQVFGANVLTF. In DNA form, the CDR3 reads TGTGCCAGCAGCCCCCAGGTTTTTGGGGCCAACGTCCTGACTTTC.

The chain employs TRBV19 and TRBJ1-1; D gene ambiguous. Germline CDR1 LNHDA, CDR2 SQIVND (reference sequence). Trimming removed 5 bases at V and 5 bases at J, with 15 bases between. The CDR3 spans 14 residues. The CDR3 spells CASSADTARTEAFF. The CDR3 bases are TGTGCCAGTAGTGCCGACACCGCCCGGACTGAAGCTTTCTTT.

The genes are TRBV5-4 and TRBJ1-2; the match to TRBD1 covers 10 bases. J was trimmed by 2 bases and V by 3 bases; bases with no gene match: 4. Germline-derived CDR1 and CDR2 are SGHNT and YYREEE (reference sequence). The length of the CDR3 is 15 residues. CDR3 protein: CASSSRDRGNYGYTF. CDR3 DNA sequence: TGTGCCAGCAGCTCACGGGACAGGGGAAACTATGGCTACACCTTC.

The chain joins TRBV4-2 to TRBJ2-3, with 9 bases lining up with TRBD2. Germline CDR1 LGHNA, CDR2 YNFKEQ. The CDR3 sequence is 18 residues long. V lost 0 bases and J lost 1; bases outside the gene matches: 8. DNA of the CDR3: TGTGCCAGCAGCCAAGATATTAGCGGGAGTGGGGGCACAGATACGCAGTATTTT. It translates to CASSQDISGSGGTDTQYF.

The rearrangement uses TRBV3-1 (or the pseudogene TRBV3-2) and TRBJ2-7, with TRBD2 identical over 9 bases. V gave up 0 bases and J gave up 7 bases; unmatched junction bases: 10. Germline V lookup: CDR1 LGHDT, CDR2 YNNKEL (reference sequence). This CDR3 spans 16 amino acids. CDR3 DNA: TGTGCCAGCAGCCAAGATCGGTCAGGACTAGCGTATGAGCAGTACTTC. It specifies CASSQDRSGLAYEQYF.

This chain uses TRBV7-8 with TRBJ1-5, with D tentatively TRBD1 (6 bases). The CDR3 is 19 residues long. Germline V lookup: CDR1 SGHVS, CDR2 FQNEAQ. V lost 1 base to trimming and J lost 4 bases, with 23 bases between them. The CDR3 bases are TGTGCCAGCAGCTTAGGAATAGGCAGGGGAAGAGGTGGGAATCAGCCCCAGCATTTT. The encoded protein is CASSLGIGRGRGGNQPQHF.

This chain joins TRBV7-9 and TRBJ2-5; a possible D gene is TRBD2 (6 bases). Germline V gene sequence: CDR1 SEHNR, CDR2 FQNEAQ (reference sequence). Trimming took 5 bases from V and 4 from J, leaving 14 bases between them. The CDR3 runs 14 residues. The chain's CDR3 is CASSGALGGETQYF. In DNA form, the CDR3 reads TGTGCCAGCAGCGGGGCCTTGGGGGGAGAGACCCAGTACTTC. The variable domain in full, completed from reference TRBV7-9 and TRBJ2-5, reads DTGVSQNPRHKITKRGQNVTFRCDPISEHNRLYWYRQTLGQGPEFLTYFQNEAQLEKSRLLSDRFSAERPKGSFSTLEIQRTEQGDSAMYLCASSGALGGETQYFGPGTRLLVL.

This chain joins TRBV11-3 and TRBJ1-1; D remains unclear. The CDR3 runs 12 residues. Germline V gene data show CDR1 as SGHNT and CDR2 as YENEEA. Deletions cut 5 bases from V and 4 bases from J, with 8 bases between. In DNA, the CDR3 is TGTGCCAGCAGCCAGGAGATCACTGAAGCTTTCTTT. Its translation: CASSQEITEAFF.

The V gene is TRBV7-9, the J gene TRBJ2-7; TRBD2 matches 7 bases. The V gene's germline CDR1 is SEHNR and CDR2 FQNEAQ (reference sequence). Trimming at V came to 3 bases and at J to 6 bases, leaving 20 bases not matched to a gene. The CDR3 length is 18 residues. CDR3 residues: CASSFGWAGRGVSPEQYF. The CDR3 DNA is TGTGCCAGCAGCTTTGGGTGGGCGGGACGGGGGGTTTCCCCCGAGCAGTACTTC.

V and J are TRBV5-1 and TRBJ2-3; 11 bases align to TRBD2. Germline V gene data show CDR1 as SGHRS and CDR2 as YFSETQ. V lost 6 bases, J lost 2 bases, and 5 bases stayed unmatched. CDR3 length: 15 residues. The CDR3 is CASTTSGVPTDTQYF. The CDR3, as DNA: TGCGCCAGCACGACTAGCGGGGTCCCCACAGATACGCAGTATTTT.

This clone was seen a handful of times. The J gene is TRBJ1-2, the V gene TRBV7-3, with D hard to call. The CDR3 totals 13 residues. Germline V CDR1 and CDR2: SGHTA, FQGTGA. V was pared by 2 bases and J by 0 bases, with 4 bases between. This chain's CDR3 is CASSLFANYGYTF. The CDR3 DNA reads TGTGCCAGCAGCTTATTTGCTAACTATGGCTACACCTTC.

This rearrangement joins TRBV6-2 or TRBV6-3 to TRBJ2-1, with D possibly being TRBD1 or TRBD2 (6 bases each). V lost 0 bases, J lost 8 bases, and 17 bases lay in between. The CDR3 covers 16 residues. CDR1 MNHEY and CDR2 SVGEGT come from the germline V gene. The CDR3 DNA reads TGTGCCAGCAGTTACTCCACGGGGGCGCTGAACGATGAGCAGTTCTTC. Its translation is CASSYSTGALNDEQFF.

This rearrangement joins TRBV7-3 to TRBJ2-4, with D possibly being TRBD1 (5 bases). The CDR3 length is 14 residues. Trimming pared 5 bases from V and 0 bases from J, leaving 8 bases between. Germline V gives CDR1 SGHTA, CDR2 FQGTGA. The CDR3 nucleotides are TGTGCCAGCAGCCCAGGGCCAGCCAAAAACATTCAGTACTTC. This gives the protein CASSPGPAKNIQYF. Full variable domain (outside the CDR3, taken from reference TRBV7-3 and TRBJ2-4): GAGVSQTPSNKVTEKGKYVELRCDPISGHTALYWYRQSLGQGPEFLIYFQGTGAADDSGLPNDRFFAVRPEGSVSTLKIQRTERGDSAVYLCASSPGPAKNIQYFGAGTRLSVL.

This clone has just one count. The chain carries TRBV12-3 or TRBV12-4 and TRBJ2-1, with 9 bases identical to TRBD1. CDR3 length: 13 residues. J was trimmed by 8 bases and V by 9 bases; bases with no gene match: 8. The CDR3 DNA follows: TGTGCCAGTCTAAACAGGGGGCGGTATGAGCAGTTCTTC. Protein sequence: CASLNRGRYEQFF.

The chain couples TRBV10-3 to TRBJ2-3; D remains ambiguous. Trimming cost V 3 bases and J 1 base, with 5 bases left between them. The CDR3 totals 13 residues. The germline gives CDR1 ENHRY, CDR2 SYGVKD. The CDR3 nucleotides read TGTGCCATCAGTGATACGGGCACAGATACGCAGTATTTT. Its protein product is CAISDTGTDTQYF.

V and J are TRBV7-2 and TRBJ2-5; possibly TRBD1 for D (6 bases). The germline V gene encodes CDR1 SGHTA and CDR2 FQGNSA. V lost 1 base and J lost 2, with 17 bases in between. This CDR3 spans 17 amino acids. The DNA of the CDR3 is TGTGCCAGCAGCTTAGGGTCGGATTGGGACAAGCAAGAGACCCAGTACTTC. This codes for CASSLGSDWDKQETQYF.

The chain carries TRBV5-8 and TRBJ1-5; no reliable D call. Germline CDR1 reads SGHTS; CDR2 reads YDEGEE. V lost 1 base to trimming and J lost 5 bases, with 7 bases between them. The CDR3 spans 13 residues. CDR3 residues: CASSLFLHQPQHF. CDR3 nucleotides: TGTGCCAGCAGCTTGTTCCTTCATCAGCCCCAGCATTTT.

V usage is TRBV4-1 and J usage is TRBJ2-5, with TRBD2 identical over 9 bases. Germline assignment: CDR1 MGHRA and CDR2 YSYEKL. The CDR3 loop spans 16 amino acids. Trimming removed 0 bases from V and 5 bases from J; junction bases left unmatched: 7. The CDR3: CASSQDAGGGYETQYF. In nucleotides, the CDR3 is TGCGCCAGCAGCCAAGATGCGGGGGGGGGCTATGAGACCCAGTACTTC.

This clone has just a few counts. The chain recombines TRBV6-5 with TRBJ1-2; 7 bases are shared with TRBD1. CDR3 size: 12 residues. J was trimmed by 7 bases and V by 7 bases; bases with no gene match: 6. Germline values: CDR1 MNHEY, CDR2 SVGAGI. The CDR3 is CASKETGTGYTF. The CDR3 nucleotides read TGTGCCAGCAAGGAGACAGGGACTGGCTACACCTTC.

In DNA, the CDR3 is TGTGCCAGCAGCCTACTAGCGGGGGGAGATACGCAGTATTTT. Protein: CASSLLAGGDTQYF. J is TRBJ2-3 and V is TRBV3-1 (or the pseudogene TRBV3-2); 12 bases align to TRBD2. The CDR3 runs to 14 residues. V lost 4 bases to trimming and J lost 5 bases; unmatched junction nucleotides: 1. Germline CDR1 and CDR2: LGHDT and YNNKEL (reference sequence).

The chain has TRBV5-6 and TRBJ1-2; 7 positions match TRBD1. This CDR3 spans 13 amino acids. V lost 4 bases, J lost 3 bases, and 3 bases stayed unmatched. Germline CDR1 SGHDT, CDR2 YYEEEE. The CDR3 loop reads CASSQDRDYGYTF. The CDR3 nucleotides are TGTGCCAGCAGCCAAGACAGGGACTATGGCTACACCTTC.

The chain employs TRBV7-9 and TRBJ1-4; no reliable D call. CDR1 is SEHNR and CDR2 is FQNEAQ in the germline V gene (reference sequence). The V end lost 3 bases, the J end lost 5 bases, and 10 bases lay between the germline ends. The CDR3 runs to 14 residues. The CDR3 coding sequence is TGTGCCAGCAGCTTTGGACGGGGAAATGAAAAACTGTTTTTT. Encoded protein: CASSFGRGNEKLFF.

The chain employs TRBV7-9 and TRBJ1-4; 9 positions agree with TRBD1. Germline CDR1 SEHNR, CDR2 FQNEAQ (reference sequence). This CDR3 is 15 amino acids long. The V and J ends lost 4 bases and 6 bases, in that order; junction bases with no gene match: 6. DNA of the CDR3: TGTGCCAGCAGCTCCCCGACAGGGGGGGATGAAAAACTGTTTTTT. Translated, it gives CASSSPTGGDEKLFF.